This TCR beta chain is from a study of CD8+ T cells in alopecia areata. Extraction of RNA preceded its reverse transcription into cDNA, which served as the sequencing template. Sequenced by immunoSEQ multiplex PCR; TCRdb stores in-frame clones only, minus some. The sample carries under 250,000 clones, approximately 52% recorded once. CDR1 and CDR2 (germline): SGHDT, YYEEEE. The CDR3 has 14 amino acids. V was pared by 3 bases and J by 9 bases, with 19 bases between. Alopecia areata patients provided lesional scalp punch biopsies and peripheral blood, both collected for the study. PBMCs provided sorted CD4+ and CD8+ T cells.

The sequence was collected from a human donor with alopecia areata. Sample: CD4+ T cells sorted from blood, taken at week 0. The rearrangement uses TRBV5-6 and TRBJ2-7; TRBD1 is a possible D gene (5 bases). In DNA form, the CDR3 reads TGTGCCAGCAGCTCAAACCGGACACCACTACGGCAGTACTTC. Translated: CASSSNRTPLRQYF.